The text below deals with one T cell receptor beta chain. This entry comes from a study of PD-L1 blockade in urothelial cancer. Spike-ins of synthetic TCR analog templates went into each PCR. The protocol was immunoSEQ multiplex PCR, while the TCRdb copy is restricted to in-frame clones and leaves out a portion. The sample has approximately 65,000 clones; approximately 91% are singletons. Looked up from germline, CDR1 is SGHNT and CDR2 is YENEEA. V shed 1 base and J shed 5 bases, with 5 bases lying between them. CDR3 length: 13 amino acids. The V gene is TRBV11-3, the J gene TRBJ2-2; no clear D gene. The TCR was taken from a man in his fifties or sixties with urothelial cancer. Sequenced here: PBMCs, sampled around atezolizumab (anti-PD-L1) treatment. The CDR3 nucleotides read TGTGCCAGCAGCTTAGGGCTTACCGGGGAGCTGTTTTTT. It is translated as CASSLGLTGELFF.